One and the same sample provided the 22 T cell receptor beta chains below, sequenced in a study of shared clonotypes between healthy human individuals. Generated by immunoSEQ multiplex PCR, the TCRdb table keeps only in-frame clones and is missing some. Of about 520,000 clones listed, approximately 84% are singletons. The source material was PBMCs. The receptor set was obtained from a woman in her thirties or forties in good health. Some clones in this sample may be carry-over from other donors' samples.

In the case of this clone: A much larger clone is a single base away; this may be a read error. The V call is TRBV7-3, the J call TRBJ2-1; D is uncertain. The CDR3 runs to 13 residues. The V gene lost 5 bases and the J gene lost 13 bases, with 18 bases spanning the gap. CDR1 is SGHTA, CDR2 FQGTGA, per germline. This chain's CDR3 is CASSPPQQVEQFF. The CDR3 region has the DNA TGTGCCAGCAGCCCCCCCCAGCAGGTAGAACAGTTCTTC.

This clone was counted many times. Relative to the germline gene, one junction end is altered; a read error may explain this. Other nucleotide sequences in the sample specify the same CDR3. DNA for the CDR3: TGTGCTAGCAGCTTAGCGCTCGGCTGGAGCTCCTACAATGAGCAGTTCTTC. Translation: CASSLALGWSSYNEQFF. The rearrangement joins TRBV7-7 to TRBJ2-1; D might be TRBD2 (5 bases). CDR3 length equals 17 residues. CDR1 and CDR2 (germline): SSHAT, FNYEAQ (reference sequence).

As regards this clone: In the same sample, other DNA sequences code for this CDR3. The DNA of the CDR3 is TGCAGCGTTGAGGGTCAGGGAAACACCATATATTTT. It codes for CSVEGQGNTIYF. The chain links TRBV29-1 to TRBJ1-3; no clear D. V was shortened by 3 bases and J by 4 bases, with 7 bases between the two germline ends. Germline V gene data show CDR1 as SQVTM and CDR2 as ANQGSEA. This CDR3 has 12 amino acids.

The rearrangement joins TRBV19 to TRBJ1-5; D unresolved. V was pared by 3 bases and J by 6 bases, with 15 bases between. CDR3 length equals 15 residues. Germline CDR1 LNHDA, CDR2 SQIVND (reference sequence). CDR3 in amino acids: CASSISNLRGQPQHF. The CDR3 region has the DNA TGTGCCAGTAGTATTTCTAACCTCCGGGGTCAGCCCCAGCATTTT. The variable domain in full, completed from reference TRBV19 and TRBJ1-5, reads DGGITQSPKYLFRKEGQNVTLSCEQNLNHDAMYWYRQDPGQGLRLIYYSQIVNDFQKGDIAEGYSVSREKKESFPLTVTSAQKNPTAFYLCASSISNLRGQPQHFGDGTRLSIL.

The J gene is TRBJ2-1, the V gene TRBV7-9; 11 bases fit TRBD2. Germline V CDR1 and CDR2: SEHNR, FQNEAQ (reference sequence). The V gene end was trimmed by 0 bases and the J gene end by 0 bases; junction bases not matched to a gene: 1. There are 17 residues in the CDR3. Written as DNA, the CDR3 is TGTGCCAGCAGCTTAGCGGGGACTAGCGGCTCCTACAATGAGCAGTTCTTC. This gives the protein CASSLAGTSGSYNEQFF.

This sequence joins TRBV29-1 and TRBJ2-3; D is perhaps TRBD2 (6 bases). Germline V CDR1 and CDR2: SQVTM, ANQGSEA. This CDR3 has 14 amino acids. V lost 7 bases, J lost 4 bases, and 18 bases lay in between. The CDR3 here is CSASPGLNSDTQYF. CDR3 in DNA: TGCAGCGCGTCCCCGGGACTCAACTCAGATACGCAGTATTTT.

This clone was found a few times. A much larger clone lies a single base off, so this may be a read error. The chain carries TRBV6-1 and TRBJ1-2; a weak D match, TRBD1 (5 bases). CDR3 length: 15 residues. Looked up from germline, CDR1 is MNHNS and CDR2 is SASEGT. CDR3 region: CASSEQPGGDYGHTF. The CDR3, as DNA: TGTGCCAGCAGTGAACAACCCGGGGGAGACTATGGCCACACCTTC.

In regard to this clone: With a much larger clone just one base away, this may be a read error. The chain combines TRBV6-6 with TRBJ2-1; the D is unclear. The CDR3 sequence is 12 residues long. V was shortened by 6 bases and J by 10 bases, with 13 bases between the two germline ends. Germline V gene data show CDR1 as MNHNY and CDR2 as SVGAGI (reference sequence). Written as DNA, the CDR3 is TGTGCCAGCAGCCCGCTTTACGGGGAGCAGTTCTTC. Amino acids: CASSPLYGEQFF.

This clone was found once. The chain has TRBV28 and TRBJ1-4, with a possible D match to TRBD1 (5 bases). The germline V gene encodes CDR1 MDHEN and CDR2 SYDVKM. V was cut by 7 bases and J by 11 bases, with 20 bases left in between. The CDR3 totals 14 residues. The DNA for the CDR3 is TGTGCCAGCAAGACCTCGGGGGACGCTGGGAAACTGTTTTTT. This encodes CASKTSGDAGKLFF. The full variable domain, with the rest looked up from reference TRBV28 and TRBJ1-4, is DVKVTQSSRYLVKRTGEKVFLECVQDMDHENMFWYRQDPGLGLRLIYFSYDVKMKEKGDIPEGYSVSREKKERFSLILESASTNQTSMYLCASKTSGDAGKLFFGSGTQLSVL.

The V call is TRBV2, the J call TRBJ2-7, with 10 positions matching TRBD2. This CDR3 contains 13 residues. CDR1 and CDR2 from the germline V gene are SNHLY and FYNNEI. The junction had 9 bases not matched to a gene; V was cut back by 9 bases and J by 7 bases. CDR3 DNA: TGTGCCAGTACTAGCGGGACCATGGGGGAGCAGTACTTC. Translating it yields CASTSGTMGEQYF.

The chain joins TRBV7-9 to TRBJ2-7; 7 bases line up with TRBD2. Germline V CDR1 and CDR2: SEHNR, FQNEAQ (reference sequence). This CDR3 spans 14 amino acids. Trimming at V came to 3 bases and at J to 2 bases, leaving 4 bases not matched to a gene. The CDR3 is CASSFDGTTYEQYF. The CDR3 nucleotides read TGTGCCAGCAGCTTTGACGGGACTACCTACGAGCAGTACTTC.

As DNA, the CDR3 is TGTGCCAGCAGTTTGACTAGCGGGAGGGGTCCTGAGCAGTTCTTC. Translating gives CASSLTSGRGPEQFF. The chain couples TRBV27 to TRBJ2-1; 14 bases line up with TRBD2. Germline V CDR1 and CDR2: MNHEY, SMNVEV (reference sequence). This CDR3 has 15 amino acids. V was pared by 3 bases and J by 9 bases, with 4 bases of the junction left unmatched.

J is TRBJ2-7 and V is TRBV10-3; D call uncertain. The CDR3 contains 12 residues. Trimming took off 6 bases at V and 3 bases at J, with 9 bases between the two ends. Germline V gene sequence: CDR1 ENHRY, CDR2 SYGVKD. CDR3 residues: CAISATGYEQYF. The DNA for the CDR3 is TGTGCCATCAGCGCGACGGGCTACGAGCAGTACTTC.

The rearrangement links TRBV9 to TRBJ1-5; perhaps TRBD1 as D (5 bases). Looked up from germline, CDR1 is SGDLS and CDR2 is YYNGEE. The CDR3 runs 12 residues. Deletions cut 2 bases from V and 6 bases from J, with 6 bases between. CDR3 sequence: CASSVGGQPQHF. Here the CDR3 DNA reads TGTGCCAGCAGCGTGGGGGGTCAGCCCCAGCATTTT.

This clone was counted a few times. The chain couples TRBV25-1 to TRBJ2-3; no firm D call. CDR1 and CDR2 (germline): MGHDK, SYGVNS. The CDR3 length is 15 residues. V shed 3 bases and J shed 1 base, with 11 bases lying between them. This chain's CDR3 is CASSDIRIRTDTQYF. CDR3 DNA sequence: TGTGCCAGCAGTGACATCAGGATCCGCACAGATACGCAGTATTTT.

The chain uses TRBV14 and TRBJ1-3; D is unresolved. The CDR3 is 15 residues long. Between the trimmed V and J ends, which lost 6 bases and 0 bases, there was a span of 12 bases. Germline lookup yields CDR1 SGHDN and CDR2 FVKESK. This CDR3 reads CASRRTGSSGNTIYF. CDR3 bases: TGTGCCAGCAGGCGGACGGGAAGCTCTGGAAACACCATATATTTT.

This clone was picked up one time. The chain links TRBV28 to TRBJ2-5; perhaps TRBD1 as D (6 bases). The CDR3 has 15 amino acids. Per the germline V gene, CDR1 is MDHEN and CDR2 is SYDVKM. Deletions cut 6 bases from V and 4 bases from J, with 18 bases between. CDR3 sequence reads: CASRTLITGRETQYF. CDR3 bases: TGTGCCAGCAGGACATTAATCACAGGGCGAGAGACCCAGTACTTC.

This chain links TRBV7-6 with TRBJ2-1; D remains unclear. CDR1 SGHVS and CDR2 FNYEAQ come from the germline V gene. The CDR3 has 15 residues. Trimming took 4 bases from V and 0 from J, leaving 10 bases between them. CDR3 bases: TGTGCCAGCAGCTCCCGCCCGAGCTCCTACAATGAGCAGTTCTTC. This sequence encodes CASSSRPSSYNEQFF.

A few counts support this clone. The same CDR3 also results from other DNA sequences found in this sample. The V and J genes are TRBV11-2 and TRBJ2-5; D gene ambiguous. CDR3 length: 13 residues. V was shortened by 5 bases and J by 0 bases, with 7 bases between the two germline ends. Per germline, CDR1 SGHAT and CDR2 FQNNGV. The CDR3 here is CASSLQYQETQYF. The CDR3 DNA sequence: TGTGCCAGCAGCCTCCAGTACCAAGAGACCCAGTACTTC.

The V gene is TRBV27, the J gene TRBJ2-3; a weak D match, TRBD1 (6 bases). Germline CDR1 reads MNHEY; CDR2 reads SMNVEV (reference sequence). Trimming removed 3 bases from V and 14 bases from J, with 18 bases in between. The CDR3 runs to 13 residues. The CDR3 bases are TGTGCCAGCAGTTTGAACAGGGAAGCCCGGCCGTATTTT. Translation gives CASSLNREARPYF.

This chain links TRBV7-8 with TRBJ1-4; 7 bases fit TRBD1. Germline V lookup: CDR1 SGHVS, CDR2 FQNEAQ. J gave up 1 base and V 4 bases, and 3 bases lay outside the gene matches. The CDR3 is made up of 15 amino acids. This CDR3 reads CASSSGGETNEKLFF. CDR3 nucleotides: TGTGCCAGCAGCTCAGGGGGGGAAACTAATGAAAAACTGTTTTTT. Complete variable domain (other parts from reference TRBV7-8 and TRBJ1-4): GAGVSQSPRYKVAKRGQDVALRCDPISGHVSLFWYQQALGQGPEFLTYFQNEAQLDKSGLPSDRFFAERPEGSVSTLKIQRTQQEDSAVYLCASSSGGETNEKLFFGSGTQLSVL.

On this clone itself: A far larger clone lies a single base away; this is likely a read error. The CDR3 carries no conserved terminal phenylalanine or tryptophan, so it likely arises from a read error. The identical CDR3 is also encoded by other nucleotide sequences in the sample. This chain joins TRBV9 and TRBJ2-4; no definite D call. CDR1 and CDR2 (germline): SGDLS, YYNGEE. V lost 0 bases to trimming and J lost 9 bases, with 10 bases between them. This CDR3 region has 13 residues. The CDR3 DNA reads TGTGCCAGCAGCGTAGAATCGAGCAGCATTCAGTACTTA. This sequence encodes CASSVESSSIQYL.